Described below is a single T cell receptor beta chain sequence and its context. The antigen remains unidentified. Germline CDR1 is SEHNR and CDR2 is FQNEAQ (reference sequence). This CDR3 comprises 15 residues. Trimming removed 5 bases from V and 5 bases from J; junction bases left unmatched: 9. The source of the sample is a study of response to subunit inactivated influenza vaccine. Using its own MiXCR run on the RT-PCR reads, TCRdb lists one record per CDR3 protein. Of 800,000 or so distinct CDR3 sequences listed, about 20% are singletons. Broader study findings: There was a suggestion from the authors that each seasonal influenza vaccination recruits few new T cells.

The source is a man in his fifties or sixties who received an inactivated influenza vaccine. Sample: PBMCs from blood, taken around 5 days after vaccination. The chain recombines TRBV7-9 with TRBJ2-5; 9 bases match TRBD1. The CDR3 is CASSLGGTGHETQYF. Written as DNA, the CDR3 is TGTGCCAGCAGCCTGGGGGGGACAGGGCATGAGACCCAGTACTTC. Filled out from reference TRBV7-9 and TRBJ2-5, the complete variable domain reads DTGVSQNPRHKITKRGQNVTFRCDPISEHNRLYWYRQTLGQGPEFLTYFQNEAQLEKSRLLSDRFSAERPKGSFSTLEIQRTEQGDSAMYLCASSLGGTGHETQYFGPGTRLLVL.